This is a list of T cell receptor beta chains from one sample in a study of blood T cell repertoires in COVID-19. TCRdb's copy holds only in-frame clones and misses some; the assay was immunoSEQ multiplex PCR. The data contain approximately 280,000 clones, around 90% of them seen just once; the ten biggest clones take up less than 10%. The sample was peripheral blood. These TCRs come from a man younger than 35 with active or convalescent COVID-19. Both conserved end residues are part of each CDR3. A D gene is named only where the DNA matches it firmly. Some rows have no size entry. The others give once, few or many, or a class for an expanded clone.

size,V,D,J,length,CDR3,DNA
NA,TRBV10-3,NA,TRBJ2-7,14,CAISEGAPTYEQYF,TGTGCCATCAGTGAGGGGGCACCCACCTACGAGCAGTACTTC
NA,TRBV19,NA,TRBJ1-3,13,CATSDTAGNTIYF,TGTGCCACCTCGGACACGGCTGGAAACACCATATATTTT
NA,TRBV24-1,TRBD1,TRBJ2-1,15,CATSDPHRGGNEQFF,TGTGCCACCAGTGACCCCCACAGGGGCGGCAATGAGCAGTTCTTC
NA,TRBV27,NA,TRBJ2-3,13,CASPSRGTDTQYF,TGTGCCAGCCCCTCCCGGGGGACAGATACGCAGTATTTT
NA,TRBV5-6,NA,TRBJ1-1,15,CASSSAGGFDTEAFF,TGTGCCAGCAGCTCCGCGGGGGGGTTCGACACTGAAGCTTTCTTT
NA,TRBV5-1,TRBD1,TRBJ2-2,14,CASSLQGAPGELFF,TGCGCCAGCAGCCTGCAGGGGGCGCCCGGGGAGCTGTTTTTT
NA,TRBV18,NA,TRBJ1-4,14,CASSPTFGEEKLFF,TGTGCCAGCTCCCCGACTTTCGGGGAAGAAAAACTGTTTTTT
NA,TRBV11-2,TRBD2,TRBJ2-1,19,CASTRRRASGGAFIDEQFF,TGTGCCAGCACCCGAAGGAGGGCTAGCGGGGGGGCATTCATAGATGAGCAGTTCTTC
NA,TRBV14,NA,TRBJ2-3,15,CASSQGAFGTDTQYF,TGTGCCAGCAGCCAGGGAGCCTTTGGCACAGATACGCAGTATTTT
NA,TRBV7-2,TRBD2,TRBJ2-3,15,CASSSGGGSTDTQYF,TGTGCCAGCAGCTCGGGCGGGGGGAGCACAGATACGCAGTATTTT
NA,TRBV4-3,NA,TRBJ1-2,16,CASSPQSGVVNYGYTF,TGCGCCAGCAGCCCCCAAAGCGGGGTTGTTAACTATGGCTACACCTTC
NA,TRBV28,TRBD2,TRBJ2-7,11,CASSPGGWQYF,TGTGCCAGCAGTCCCGGGGGGTGGCAGTACTTC
NA,TRBV6-2/TRBV6-3,NA,TRBJ1-3,18,CASSHLLGSLVDGNTIYF,TGTGCCAGCAGCCATCTACTGGGCAGCCTGGTCGATGGAAACACCATATATTTT
NA,TRBV3-1/TRBV3-2,TRBD1,TRBJ2-1,16,CASSQEGTASYNEQFF,TGTGCCAGCAGCCAAGAAGGGACAGCATCCTACAATGAGCAGTTCTTC
NA,TRBV10-3,TRBD2,TRBJ2-3,16,CAISPGLAAGADTQYF,TGTGCCATCAGTCCGGGACTAGCGGCTGGCGCGGATACGCAGTATTTT
NA,TRBV11-2,NA,TRBJ1-3,14,CASSLGGSVNTIYF,TGTGCCAGCAGCTTAGGAGGGTCTGTAAACACCATATATTTT
NA,TRBV4-1,NA,TRBJ1-2,16,CASSQPRSGANYGYTF,TGCGCCAGCAGCCAACCTCGTTCGGGTGCTAACTATGGCTACACCTTC
NA,TRBV7-8,TRBD2,TRBJ2-5,18,CASSYGLAGVNLQETQYF,TGTGCCAGCAGCTACGGACTAGCGGGGGTGAATTTACAAGAGACCCAGTACTTC
NA,TRBV27,TRBD2,TRBJ2-3,16,CASSLVSSGGPDTQYF,TGTGCCAGCAGTTTGGTGTCTAGCGGGGGGCCAGATACGCAGTATTTT
NA,TRBV14,NA,TRBJ2-2,19,CASSQDREGQTINTGELFF,TGTGCCAGCAGCCAAGATAGGGAAGGACAAACTATTAACACCGGGGAGCTGTTTTTT
NA,TRBV3-1/TRBV3-2,NA,TRBJ2-5,15,CASSQATGISETQYF,TGTGCCAGCAGCCAAGCCACCGGGATATCAGAGACCCAGTACTTC
NA,TRBV19,TRBD1,TRBJ2-5,15,CASSIVGQGQETQYF,TGTGCCAGTAGTATCGTGGGGCAGGGACAGGAGACCCAGTACTTC
NA,TRBV5-1,NA,TRBJ1-2,14,CASSSAGGPYGYTF,TGCGCCAGCAGCTCCGCTGGAGGGCCCTATGGCTACACCTTC
NA,TRBV2,NA,TRBJ2-7,15,CASSEGLGLLGEQYF,TGTGCCAGCAGTGAAGGACTAGGCCTATTGGGCGAGCAGTACTTC
NA,TRBV2,TRBD1,TRBJ1-2,17,CASSGGMGQGRESGYTF,TGTGCCAGCAGCGGGGGTATGGGACAGGGACGTGAAAGTGGCTACACCTTC
few,TRBV12-3/TRBV12-4,NA,TRBJ1-6,12,CASSLEASPLHF,TGTGCCAGCAGTTTGGAGGCTTCACCCCTCCACTTT
few,TRBV19,NA,TRBJ1-1,18,CASSICQGWVGIIAEAFF,TGTGCCAGTAGTATATGTCAGGGGTGGGTGGGGATAATAGCTGAAGCTTTCTTT
NA,TRBV4-1,NA,TRBJ2-6,18,CASSHLGQKGSGANVLTF,TGCGCCAGCAGCCATCTCGGACAGAAAGGGTCTGGGGCCAACGTCCTGACTTTC
NA,TRBV5-1,TRBD2,TRBJ2-7,16,CASSLASSGGFYEQYF,TGCGCCAGCAGCTTGGCCTCTAGCGGGGGGTTCTACGAGCAGTACTTC
NA,TRBV5-6,NA,TRBJ2-1,14,CASSLVGGPNEQFF,TGTGCCAGCAGCTTGGTCGGGGGGCCCAATGAGCAGTTCTTC
NA,TRBV7-9,TRBD1,TRBJ1-5,15,CASSSEDRAYQPQHF,TGTGCCAGCAGCTCGGAGGACAGGGCGTATCAGCCCCAGCATTTT
NA,TRBV11-2,NA,TRBJ2-3,14,CASSPGTSTDTQYF,TGTGCCAGCAGCCCCGGGACTAGCACAGATACGCAGTATTTT
NA,TRBV15,NA,TRBJ2-3,13,CATSRVAADTQYF,TGTGCCACCAGCAGAGTAGCAGCGGATACGCAGTATTTT
NA,TRBV18,TRBD1,TRBJ1-1,15,CASSPPGRGVPEAFF,TGTGCCAGCTCGCCCCCGGGCAGGGGGGTCCCTGAAGCTTTCTTT
NA,TRBV5-4,TRBD1,TRBJ1-2,14,CASSQDRGLTRYTF,TGTGCCAGCAGCCAGGACAGGGGGCTGACGCGCTACACCTTC
NA,TRBV9,TRBD1,TRBJ1-6,16,CASSTGTGSGNSPLHF,TGTGCCAGCAGCACTGGGACAGGTTCGGGTAATTCACCCCTCCACTTT
few,TRBV6-5,NA,TRBJ1-5,14,CASRSQGEVQPQHF,TGTGCCAGCAGAAGTCAGGGTGAAGTTCAGCCCCAGCATTTT
few,TRBV19,TRBD1,TRBJ1-2,15,CASSIEQGSNYGYTF,TGTGCCAGTAGTATAGAACAGGGGTCTAACTATGGCTACACCTTC
NA,TRBV6-2/TRBV6-3,TRBD1,TRBJ2-7,16,CASSRTGVYSSYEQYF,TGTGCCAGCAGTCGAACAGGGGTCTACTCTTCCTACGAGCAGTACTTC
NA,TRBV6-6,NA,TRBJ2-4,14,CASSFITGVDIQYF,TGTGCCAGCAGTTTCATTACAGGTGTTGACATTCAGTACTTC
NA,TRBV6-1,NA,TRBJ2-7,16,CASSEGGYLSSYEQYF,TGTGCCAGCAGTGAAGGGGGCTATCTCTCCTCCTACGAGCAGTACTTC
NA,TRBV5-5,NA,TRBJ2-2,15,CASSLVQLNTGELFF,TGTGCCAGCAGCTTAGTACAGCTCAACACCGGGGAGCTGTTTTTT
NA,TRBV9,NA,TRBJ1-1,13,CASRGERNTEAFF,TGTGCCAGTCGGGGAGAGAGGAACACTGAAGCTTTCTTT
NA,TRBV19,TRBD2,TRBJ2-7,14,CASSILAGTYEQYF,TGTGCCAGTAGTATACTAGCGGGGACCTACGAGCAGTACTTC
many,TRBV7-9,TRBD1,TRBJ1-2,15,CASSLEAQETGGYTF,TGTGCCAGCAGCTTAGAGGCTCAGGAGACAGGGGGCTACACCTTC
NA,TRBV6-2/TRBV6-3,NA,TRBJ1-2,16,CASSPTVIAPNYGYTF,TGTGCCAGCAGCCCGACAGTAATCGCGCCAAACTATGGCTACACCTTC
NA,TRBV6-5,NA,TRBJ1-6,15,CASIRRLQGGSPLHF,TGTGCCAGCATCAGAAGGCTACAGGGCGGTTCACCCCTCCACTTT
NA,TRBV13,NA,TRBJ2-5,13,CASRENTKETQYF,TGTGCCAGCAGAGAGAATACGAAAGAGACCCAGTACTTC
NA,TRBV11-2,TRBD2,TRBJ2-1,17,CASSLAHVSGGYNEQFF,TGTGCCAGCAGCTTAGCCCACGTTAGCGGGGGGTACAATGAGCAGTTCTTC
NA,TRBV3-1/TRBV3-2,NA,TRBJ1-1,17,CASSQGMWAYMNTEAFF,TGTGCCAGCAGCCAAGGCATGTGGGCTTACATGAACACTGAAGCTTTCTTT